Following are 23 T cell receptor beta chains from one sample sequenced in a study of T cell changes during pregnancy in multiple sclerosis. Method: immunoSEQ multiplex PCR; TCRdb's copy keeps in-frame clones and lacks some. Seen here are roughly 110,000 clones, about 93% observed once, and the top ten hold over 1.5%. The sample here was peripheral blood, taken in the third trimester of pregnancy. The receptors derive from a female donor with multiple sclerosis, enrolled in a pregnancy study.

The rearrangement joins TRBV9 to TRBJ1-2; 8 bases are shared with TRBD1. Germline lookup yields CDR1 SGDLS and CDR2 YYNGEE. Unmatched junction bases numbered 12, after V lost 5 bases and J lost 3 bases. The CDR3 loop spans 16 amino acids. The CDR3 loop is CASRGFQGAGDYGYTF. CDR3 nucleotide sequence: TGTGCCAGCAGAGGATTTCAGGGGGCTGGGGACTATGGCTACACCTTC.

This clone was recorded only once. This chain uses TRBV29-1 with TRBJ1-2, with 8 bases fitting TRBD1. The CDR3 is 16 amino acids. Germline-derived CDR1 and CDR2 are SQVTM and ANQGSEA. V shed 7 bases and J 8 bases; nucleotides not matched to a gene: 21. The CDR3 protein is CSAHLTGTGVPWGYTF. Here the CDR3 DNA reads TGCAGCGCTCACTTGACCGGGACAGGAGTCCCATGGGGCTACACCTTC.

J is TRBJ2-5 and V is TRBV7-7; D gene uncertain. Germline assignment: CDR1 SSHAT and CDR2 FNYEAQ (reference sequence). Trimming stripped 1 base from V and 1 base from J, with 4 bases between. The CDR3 spans 13 residues. The CDR3 sequence is CASSLDRQETQYF. The CDR3 region has the DNA TGTGCCAGCAGCTTAGATCGCCAAGAGACCCAGTACTTC.

V usage is TRBV5-4 and J usage is TRBJ2-7, with 7 bases lining up with TRBD2. Per germline, CDR1 SGHNT and CDR2 YYREEE (reference sequence). V lost 3 bases to trimming and J lost 2 bases; unmatched junction nucleotides: 8. The CDR3 runs to 15 residues. For the CDR3, the DNA is TGTGCCAGCAGCTCAACTGAAGCGGGACCCTACGAGCAGTACTTC. Translated: CASSSTEAGPYEQYF. Full variable domain (missing parts from reference TRBV5-4 and TRBJ2-7): ETGVTQSPTHLIKTRGQQVTLRCSSQSGHNTVSWYQQALGQGPQFIFQYYREEENGRGNFPPRFSGLQFPNYSSELNVNALELDDSALYLCASSSTEAGPYEQYFGPGTRLTVT.

In DNA form, the CDR3 reads TGTGCCAGCAGTTTACGGCAAGAGACCCAGTACTTC. Translating gives CASSLRQETQYF. The rearrangement links TRBV28 to TRBJ2-5; D is uncertain. Looked up from germline, CDR1 is MDHEN and CDR2 is SYDVKM. The CDR3 extends over 12 amino acids. With 2 bases removed from V and 2 bases from J, the gap between germline ends came to 3 bases.

The CDR3 DNA is TGCAGCGTTGAAAGGGGGGGGGCCCATGGCTACACCTTC. It encodes CSVERGGAHGYTF. This rearrangement joins TRBV29-1 to TRBJ1-2, with a possible D match to TRBD1 (6 bases). The V end was cut by 2 bases, the J end by 6 bases, with 13 bases between. CDR3 size: 13 residues. Germline loops: CDR1 SQVTM, CDR2 ANQGSEA.

V and J are TRBV6-1 and TRBJ1-4; no clear D gene. Trimming removed 10 bases at V and 0 bases at J, with 12 bases between. The CDR3 has 14 amino acids. Looked up from germline, CDR1 is MNHNS and CDR2 is SASEGT. This CDR3 reads CATLQTPTNEKLFF. The CDR3 DNA reads TGTGCCACCCTTCAGACTCCAACTAATGAAAAACTGTTTTTT.

The chain joins TRBV2 to TRBJ2-2, with TRBD2 identical over 8 bases. V trimming: 10 bases; J trimming: 2 bases; junction bases outside the gene matches: 6. This CDR3 is 14 amino acids long. In germline, CDR1 is SNHLY, CDR2 FYNNEI. CDR3 coding DNA: TGTGCCACCGCGGGACTAGTAAACACCGGGGAGCTGTTTTTT. Translation: CATAGLVNTGELFF.

The chain is built from TRBV29-1 and TRBJ2-2, with D possibly being TRBD2 (6 bases). CDR1 is SQVTM, CDR2 ANQGSEA, per germline. This CDR3 spans 16 amino acids. Trimming left V 6 bases short and J 0 bases short, with 17 bases between. CDR3 loop: CSVAGTLNANTGELFF. Written as DNA, the CDR3 is TGCAGCGTCGCCGGGACTCTTAACGCGAACACCGGGGAGCTGTTTTTT.

The rearrangement joins TRBV18 to TRBJ1-1; 9 bases agree with TRBD1. CDR1 and CDR2 from the germline V gene are KGHSH and LQKENI. V trimming: 6 bases; J trimming: 6 bases; junction bases outside the gene matches: 5. The CDR3 covers 13 residues. The CDR3 here is CASSPGQGAEAFF. The CDR3 DNA follows: TGTGCCAGCTCGCCGGGACAGGGCGCTGAAGCTTTCTTT.

V is TRBV29-1 and J is TRBJ1-5; D possibly corresponds to TRBD1 (5 bases). V was cut by 5 bases and J by 6 bases, with 17 bases left in between. This CDR3 is built from 14 residues. CDR1 SQVTM and CDR2 ANQGSEA come from the germline V gene. In DNA, the CDR3 is TGCAGCGTTCGGGGGGGGGAAGGCGGTCAGCCCCAGCATTTT. Translating it yields CSVRGGEGGQPQHF.

The chain combines TRBV9 with TRBJ1-4, with TRBD1 matching over 7 bases. The germline gives CDR1 SGDLS, CDR2 YYNGEE. The CDR3 is 15 amino acids. V was clipped by 3 bases and J by 0 bases; unmatched bases: 2. The CDR3 region is CASSAGQATNEKLFF. The CDR3 DNA follows: TGTGCCAGCAGCGCAGGACAGGCAACTAATGAAAAACTGTTTTTT.

The chain is built from TRBV2 and TRBJ1-4, with 11 bases matching TRBD1. J lost 8 bases, V lost 4 bases, and 3 bases had no gene match. This CDR3 has 14 amino acids. From germline, CDR1 is SNHLY and CDR2 FYNNEI. CDR3 loop: CASSVGTGGEKLFF. The CDR3 DNA sequence: TGTGCCAGCAGTGTTGGGACAGGGGGGGAAAAACTGTTTTTT.

This chain uses TRBV6-1 with TRBJ1-5; no firm D call. This CDR3 is 17 amino acids long. Germline V lookup: CDR1 MNHNS, CDR2 SASEGT. Trimming took off 4 bases at V and 0 bases at J, with 16 bases between the two ends. CDR3 bases: TGTGCCAGCAGTGCTCGGGGTTCGTATTATAGCAATCAGCCCCAGCATTTT. This sequence encodes CASSARGSYYSNQPQHF.

The DNA of the CDR3 is TGTGCCAGCAGCCTACCAGGGGGCGCTATTGACACTGAAGCTTTCTTT. As protein: CASSLPGGAIDTEAFF. The V and J genes are TRBV28 and TRBJ1-1; 8 bases map to TRBD1. The CDR3 runs to 16 residues. Looked up from germline, CDR1 is MDHEN and CDR2 is SYDVKM. Losses at the gene ends were 6 bases for V and 3 bases for J; bases not matched to a gene: 12.

V and J are TRBV30 and TRBJ2-7; D is undetermined. Germline-derived CDR1 and CDR2 are GTSNPN and SVGIG (reference sequence). The length of the CDR3 is 11 residues. V dropped 0 bases and J dropped 4 bases, with 4 bases sitting between them. The CDR3 spells CAWSVGYEQYF. DNA of the CDR3: TGTGCCTGGAGTGTCGGGTACGAGCAGTACTTC.

V usage is TRBV28 and J usage is TRBJ2-7; D is possibly TRBD2 (6 bases). The CDR3 sequence is 13 residues long. V gave up 4 bases and J gave up 4 bases, with 11 bases separating them. Germline loops: CDR1 MDHEN, CDR2 SYDVKM. This CDR3 is CASSWRVGYEQYF. In nucleotides, the CDR3 is TGTGCCAGCAGTTGGAGGGTGGGGTACGAGCAGTACTTC.

Written as DNA, the CDR3 is TGTGCCAGTAGTACGACCGGGACAGGGCTCACCCTCCACTTT. It is translated as CASSTTGTGLTLHF. This chain links TRBV19 with TRBJ1-6, with 9 bases that match TRBD1. The CDR3 sequence is 14 residues long. CDR1 is LNHDA and CDR2 is SQIVND in the germline V gene (reference sequence). V lost 4 bases to trimming and J lost 14 bases; unmatched junction nucleotides: 9.

This clone has only a few counts. This chain links TRBV29-1 with TRBJ1-1; a weak D match, TRBD1 (6 bases). V lost 5 bases and J lost 4, with 14 bases in between. CDR3 size: 13 residues. The germline gives CDR1 SQVTM, CDR2 ANQGSEA. CDR3 amino acids: CSVKQGEGTEAFF. CDR3 sequence (DNA): TGCAGCGTTAAACAGGGAGAGGGCACTGAAGCTTTCTTT.

The sample holds a few counts of this clone. This chain joins TRBV30 and TRBJ1-1; possibly TRBD1 for D (6 bases). Germline lookup yields CDR1 GTSNPN and CDR2 SVGIG (reference sequence). The CDR3 is 14 amino acids. V lost 0 bases and J lost 5, with 13 bases in between. CDR3 sequence (DNA): TGTGCCTGGAGTGTACGGGGGGGGCTGACTGAAGCTTTCTTT. Its translation: CAWSVRGGLTEAFF. Based on the CDR3 plus reference TRBV30 and TRBJ1-1, the full variable domain is SQTIHQWPATLVQPVGSPLSLECTVEGTSNPNLYWYRQAAGRGLQLLFYSVGIGQISSEVPQNLSASRPQDRQFILSSKKLLLSDSGFYLCAWSVRGGLTEAFFGQGTRLTVV.

The CDR3 DNA is TGTGCCAGCAGCTCTACAGGGAACACCGGGGAGCTGTTTTTT. Protein: CASSSTGNTGELFF. This rearrangement joins TRBV7-3 to TRBJ2-2; TRBD1 is a possible D gene (5 bases). The length of the CDR3 is 14 residues. Germline CDR1 and CDR2: SGHTA and FQGTGA. Deletions cut 4 bases from V and 1 base from J, with 7 bases between.

V and J are TRBV13 and TRBJ1-1; D gene unclear. V gave up 0 bases and J gave up 7 bases, with 12 bases separating them. The germline CDR1 and CDR2 sequences are PRHDT and FYEKMQ (reference sequence). This CDR3 has 14 residues. The CDR3 region has the DNA TGTGCCAGCAGCTTAGGCCTAATTCGCGGTGAAGCTTTCTTT. Protein: CASSLGLIRGEAFF.

This chain joins TRBV6-6 and TRBJ2-7; 7 bases fit TRBD2. The CDR3 sequence is 14 residues long. With V trimmed by 0 bases and J by 6 bases, 5 bases remained unmatched. Germline lookup yields CDR1 MNHNY and CDR2 SVGAGI (reference sequence). The CDR3 sequence: CASSYSGGTGEQYF. Written as DNA, the CDR3 is TGTGCCAGCAGTTACTCGGGGGGGACCGGCGAGCAGTACTTC.